A single sample is the source of the 6 T cell receptor beta chains below, sequenced in a study of metastatic and nonmetastatic thyroid tumors. Before thyroid surgery, none of the patients had received any treatment. TCRdb re-called the PCR reads with MiXCR. Of roughly 70,000 clones in the sample, less than 20% were seen once. Sample: blood. The receptors derive from a female donor with papillary thyroid cancer or a benign thyroid nodule (not recorded which). Some clones in this sample may be carry-over from other donors' samples.

The sample holds a few counts of this clone. A much larger clone lies one base from this, so it may be a read error. This specimen includes other DNA sequences encoding the same CDR3. The chain links TRBV29-1 to TRBJ1-1; D possibly corresponds to TRBD1 (5 bases). The CDR3 loop spans 14 amino acids. V was cut by 7 bases and J by 6 bases, with 21 bases left in between. CDR1 is SQVTM, CDR2 ANQGSEA, per germline. In nucleotides, the CDR3 is TGCAGCGCCGAGGCTGAAGTTCGGGGCTCTGAAGCTTTCTTT. Residues: CSAEAEVRGSEAFF.

This clone was seen a handful of times. This sequence joins TRBV15 and TRBJ2-7, with 7 bases lining up with TRBD1. The germline V gene has CDR1 LNHNV and CDR2 YYDKDF (reference sequence). This CDR3 spans 15 amino acids. With 0 bases clipped from V and 5 bases from J, the junction kept 7 bases outside the gene matches. CDR3 coding DNA: TGTGCCACCAGCAGAGATCGACAGGGAGTCGACGAGCAGTACTTC. This gives the protein CATSRDRQGVDEQYF. The full variable domain, in which reference TRBV15 and TRBJ2-7 provide the parts outside the CDR3, is DAMVIQNPRYQVTQFGKPVTLSCSQTLNHNVMYWYQQKSSQAPKLLFHYYDKDFNNEADTPDNFQSRRPNTSFCFLDIRSPGLGDTAMYLCATSRDRQGVDEQYFGPGTRLTVT.

Many counts were recorded for this clone. The chain joins TRBV19 to TRBJ2-3, with 10 bases fitting TRBD1. This CDR3 has 15 amino acids. V lost 5 bases and J lost 2; bases outside the gene matches: 4. Germline V gives CDR1 LNHDA, CDR2 SQIVND (reference sequence). The CDR3 region has the DNA TGTGCCAGTAGTTTCGGGACAGGGGCCACAGATACGCAGTATTTT. It translates to CASSFGTGATDTQYF.

This clone was seen at least ten times. V is TRBV30 and J is TRBJ2-7; unclear D gene. The CDR3 runs to 12 residues. Trimming cost V 4 bases and J 6 bases, with 13 bases left between them. Germline CDR1 is GTSNPN and CDR2 is SVGIG (reference sequence). Here the CDR3 DNA reads TGTGCCTGGACGAGACGCGTGACCGAGCAGTACTTC. As protein: CAWTRRVTEQYF.

This clone was recorded many times. J is TRBJ1-1 and V is TRBV20-1; 7 positions agree with TRBD1. Trimming cost V 3 bases and J 2 bases; bases outside gene matches: 9. The CDR3 loop spans 15 amino acids. Looked up from germline, CDR1 is DFQATT and CDR2 is SNEGSKA (reference sequence). The DNA of the CDR3 is TGCAGTGCTAGTGGACAGGAGGGAGGTAACACTGAAGCTTTCTTT. It encodes CSASGQEGGNTEAFF.

The chain has TRBV7-2 and TRBJ2-5, with D maybe TRBD2 (5 bases). The CDR3 runs to 13 residues. Germline V gene lookup returns CDR1 SGHTA and CDR2 FQGNSA. V lost 4 bases, J lost 5 bases, and 11 bases lay in between. The CDR3 nucleotides read TGTGCCAGCAGCTCCGGGCGGGCGGAGACCCAGTACTTC. This encodes CASSSGRAETQYF.